This T cell receptor beta chain emerged from a study of metastatic and nonmetastatic thyroid tumors (dated by TCRdb to about 2020). Concerning the study at large: For patients with malignant and with benign thyroid disease, the researchers compared repertoires between peripheral blood samples and tumor or nodule tissue samples. What the study reported, not specific to this receptor: TCR beta diversity was reported as significantly higher in malignant tumors than in benign nodules, in both blood and tumor samples.

This clone was seen more than once but under ten times. The antigen it binds to is not known. No base-level quality is on record; no much larger clone is a single base apart. No treatment had been received by any patient before thyroid surgery. Patient clinical samples collected from about 2011 to 2019 were retrospectively analysed using T-cell receptor beta sequencing. Libraries were built with PCR. Sequenced on an Illumina HiSeq 4000. The TCR beta-chain CDR3 region of each patient was profiled by high-throughput sequencing. Regarding the original processing steps: The researchers built a classifier to tell apart papillary thyroid cancer patients with distant metastasis, based on CDR3 differences among clinicopathological groups. The Shannon index was used to assess repertoire diversity, and the Morisita-Horn index was used to assess tumor-blood repertoire similarity. TCRdb took the public reads, trimmed them with fastp at Q25, ran MiXCR for clone calling and kept in-frame beta chains. These V and J calls rely on TCRdb rather than the paper's analysis. Recorded for this sample are several thousand clones; 35% to 40% of them occurred a single time. Of the sample, roughly 21% is held by the ten largest clones.

The sample taken for sequencing was tumor tissue. This clonotype originated in a female donor with papillary thyroid cancer or a benign thyroid nodule (not recorded which). Some clones in this sample may be carry-over from other donors' samples.

The sequence in DNA is TGTGCCAGCAGCTTAGGGATGTCGTCCCCCGGGGAGCTGTTTTTT. The resulting protein is CASSLGMSSPGELFF. The rearrangement combines TRBV7-2 with TRBJ2-2, with the D gene not confidently named. The CDR1 and CDR2 encoded by the germline V gene are SGHTA and FQGNSA. The CDR3 starts with the cysteine, ends with the phenylalanine, and has 15 residues. Kept here is only the CDR3 DNA, which spans 45 bases and is read in frame from base 1. Relative to germline, V is 1 base shorter and J is 6 bases shorter, with 12 bases between their ends.